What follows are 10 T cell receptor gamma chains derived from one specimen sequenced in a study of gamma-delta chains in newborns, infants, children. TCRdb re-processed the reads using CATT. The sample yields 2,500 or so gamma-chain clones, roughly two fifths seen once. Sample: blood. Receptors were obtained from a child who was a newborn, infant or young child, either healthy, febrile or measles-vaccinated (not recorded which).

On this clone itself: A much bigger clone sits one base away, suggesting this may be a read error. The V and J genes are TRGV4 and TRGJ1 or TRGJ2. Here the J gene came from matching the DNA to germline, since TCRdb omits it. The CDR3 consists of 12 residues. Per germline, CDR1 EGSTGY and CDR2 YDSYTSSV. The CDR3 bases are TGTGCCACCGGGGATGGTTATTATAAGAAACTCTTT. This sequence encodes CATGDGYYKKLF.

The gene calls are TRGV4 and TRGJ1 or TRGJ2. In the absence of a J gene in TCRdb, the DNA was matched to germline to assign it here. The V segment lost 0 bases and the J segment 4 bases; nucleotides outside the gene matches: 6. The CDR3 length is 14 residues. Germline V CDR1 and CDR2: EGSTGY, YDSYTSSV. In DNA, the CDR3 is TGTGCCACCTGGGATGGGCTTTGGTATTATAAGAAACTCTTT. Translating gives CATWDGLWYYKKLF.

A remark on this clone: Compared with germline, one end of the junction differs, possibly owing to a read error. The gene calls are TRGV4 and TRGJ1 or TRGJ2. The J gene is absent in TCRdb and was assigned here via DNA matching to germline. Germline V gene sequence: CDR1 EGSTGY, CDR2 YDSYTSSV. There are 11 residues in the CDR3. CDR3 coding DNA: TGTGCCACATGGGATCGATATAAGAAACTCTTT. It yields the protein CATWDRYKKLF.

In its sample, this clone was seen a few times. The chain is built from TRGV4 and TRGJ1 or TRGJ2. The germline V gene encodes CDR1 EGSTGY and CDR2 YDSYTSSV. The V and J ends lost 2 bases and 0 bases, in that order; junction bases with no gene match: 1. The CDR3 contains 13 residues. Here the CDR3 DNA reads TGTGCCACCTGGGATGAGAATTATTATAAGAAACTCTTT. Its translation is CATWDENYYKKLF.

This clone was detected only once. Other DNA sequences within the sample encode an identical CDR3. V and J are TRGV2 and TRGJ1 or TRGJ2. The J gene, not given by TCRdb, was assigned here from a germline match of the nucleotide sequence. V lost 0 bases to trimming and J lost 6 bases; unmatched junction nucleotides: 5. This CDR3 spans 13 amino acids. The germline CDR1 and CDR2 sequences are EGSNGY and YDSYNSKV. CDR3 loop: CATWDGPGYKKLF. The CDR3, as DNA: TGTGCCACCTGGGACGGGCCCGGTTATAAGAAACTCTTT.

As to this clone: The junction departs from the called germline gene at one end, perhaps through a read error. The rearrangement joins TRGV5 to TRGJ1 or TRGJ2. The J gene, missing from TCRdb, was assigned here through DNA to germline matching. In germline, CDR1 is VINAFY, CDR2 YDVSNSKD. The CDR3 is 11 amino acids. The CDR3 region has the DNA TGCGCCACCTGGGACAGGCCGCAGAAACTCTTT. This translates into CATWDRPQKLF.

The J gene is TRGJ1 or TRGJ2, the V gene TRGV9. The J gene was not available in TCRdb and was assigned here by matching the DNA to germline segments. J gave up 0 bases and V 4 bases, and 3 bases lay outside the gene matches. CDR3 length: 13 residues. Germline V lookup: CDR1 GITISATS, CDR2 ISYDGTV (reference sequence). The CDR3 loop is CALWDLNYYKKLF. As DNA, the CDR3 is TGTGCCTTGTGGGACCTGAATTATTATAAGAAACTCTTT.

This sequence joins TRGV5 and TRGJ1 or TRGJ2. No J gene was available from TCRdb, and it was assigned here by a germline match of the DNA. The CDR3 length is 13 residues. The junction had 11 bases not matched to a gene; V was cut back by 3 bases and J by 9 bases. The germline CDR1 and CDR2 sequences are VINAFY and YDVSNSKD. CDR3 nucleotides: TGTGCCACCTGGGACCGGAGGGGCCCTAAGAAACTCTTT. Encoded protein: CATWDRRGPKKLF.

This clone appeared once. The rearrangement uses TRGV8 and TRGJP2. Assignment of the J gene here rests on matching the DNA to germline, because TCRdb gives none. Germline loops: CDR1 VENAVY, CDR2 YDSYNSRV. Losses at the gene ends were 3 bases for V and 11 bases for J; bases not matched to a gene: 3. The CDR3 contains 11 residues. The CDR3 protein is CATWDRWIKTF. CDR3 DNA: TGTGCCACCTGGGATCGATGGATCAAGACGTTT.

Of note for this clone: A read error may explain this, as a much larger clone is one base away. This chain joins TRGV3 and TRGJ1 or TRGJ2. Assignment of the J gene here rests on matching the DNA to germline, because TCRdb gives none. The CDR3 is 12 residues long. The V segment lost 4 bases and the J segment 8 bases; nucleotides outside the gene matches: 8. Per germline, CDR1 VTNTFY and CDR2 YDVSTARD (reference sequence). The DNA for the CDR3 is TGTGCCACCTGGGAGGGGAACGATAAGAAACTCTTT. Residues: CATWEGNDKKLF.